These 3 T cell receptor beta chains share one sample of origin, sequenced in a study of beta chain features in type 1 diabetes. cDNA synthesis used the whole RNA isolate, giving expressed TCRB sequences. Measured with immunoSEQ multiplex PCR; TCRdb has only the in-frame clones, and not every one. The sample lists 500,000 to 800,000 clones; over 10% were seen once. No antigen has been identified for these receptors. Broader study findings: Among patients with Type 1 diabetes, TCRB CDR3s were moderately but significantly shorter in every one of the four CD4+ subsets.

Sequencing input: naive CD4+ T cells from blood. These receptors were obtained from a man aged 25-45 years with type 1 diabetes.

The rearrangement links TRBV11-2 to TRBJ2-3; the D gene is possibly TRBD2 (5 bases). Trimming took 5 bases from V and 2 from J, leaving 20 bases between them. Germline lookup yields CDR1 SGHAT and CDR2 FQNNGV. The CDR3 spans 17 residues. CDR3 bases: TGTGCCAGCAGCCGGGATTCTGGTAGTCCATCCACAGATACGCAGTATTTT. Translated: CASSRDSGSPSTDTQYF.

V is TRBV10-2 and J is TRBJ2-2; D remains unclear. Germline lookup yields CDR1 WSHSY and CDR2 SAAADI. This CDR3 has 14 amino acids. Trimming took 7 bases from V and 1 from J, leaving 10 bases between them. The CDR3 loop is CASTRTVNTGELFF. The DNA of the CDR3 is TGCGCCAGCACCAGGACCGTGAACACCGGGGAGCTGTTTTTT.

The chain couples TRBV9 to TRBJ2-7, with D possibly called TRBD1 or TRBD2 (5 bases each). This CDR3 has 14 residues. Deletions cut 3 bases from V and 3 bases from J, with 13 bases between. Germline values: CDR1 SGDLS, CDR2 YYNGEE. CDR3 amino acids: CASSGPGRSYEQYF. As DNA, the CDR3 is TGTGCCAGCAGCGGGCCGGGACGGAGCTACGAGCAGTACTTC.